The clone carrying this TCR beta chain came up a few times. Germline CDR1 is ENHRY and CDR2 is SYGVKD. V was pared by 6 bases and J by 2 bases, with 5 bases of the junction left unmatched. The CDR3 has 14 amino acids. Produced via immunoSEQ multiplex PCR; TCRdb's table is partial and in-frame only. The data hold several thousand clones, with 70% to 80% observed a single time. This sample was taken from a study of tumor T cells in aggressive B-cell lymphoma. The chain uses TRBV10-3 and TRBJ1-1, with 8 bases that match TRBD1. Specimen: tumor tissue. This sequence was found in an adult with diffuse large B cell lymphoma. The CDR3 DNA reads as TGTGCCATCAGCCCAGGGGGCCGAAACACTGAAGCTTTCTTT. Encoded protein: CAISPGGRNTEAFF.